The 17 T cell receptor beta chains below come from one sample, sequenced in a study of sequential checkpoint blockade in melanoma. Regarding treatment: randomized to nivolumab then ipilimumab (arm A) or the reverse (arm B). Profiling relied on immunoSEQ multiplex PCR, and the TCRdb table lists in-frame clones only, not all of them. The repertoire holds some 2,000 clones, with around 20% as singletons. Source: tumor tissue (inferred from file names), taken from a patient given nivolumab and ipilimumab in sequence. The receptors here all came from a human donor with melanoma.

Sample share makes this clone medium-sized. The rearrangement joins TRBV9 to TRBJ1-3; a weak D match, TRBD1 (6 bases). Trimming pared 0 bases from V and 4 bases from J, leaving 14 bases between. The CDR3 spans 16 residues. The germline gives CDR1 SGDLS, CDR2 YYNGEE. CDR3 coding DNA: TGTGCCAGCAGCGTAGCTACCGGAACAGGGGGAAACACCATATATTTT. Protein product: CASSVATGTGGNTIYF.

J is TRBJ2-7 and V is TRBV9; 9 bases agree with TRBD1. Germline loops: CDR1 SGDLS, CDR2 YYNGEE. J lost 6 bases, V lost 4 bases, and 8 bases had no gene match. The CDR3 contains 14 residues. The CDR3: CASSLGQGSGEQYF. The CDR3 DNA reads as TGTGCCAGCAGCTTGGGACAGGGATCTGGCGAGCAGTACTTC.

This clone turned up a few times. The rearrangement joins TRBV5-1 to TRBJ1-1; no definite D call. This CDR3 spans 16 amino acids. The germline CDR1 and CDR2 sequences are SGHRS and YFSETQ. Trimming left V 0 bases short and J 1 base short, with 13 bases between. The CDR3 loop is CASSLVGGRGNTEAFF. The DNA of the CDR3 is TGCGCCAGCAGCTTGGTAGGCGGTCGGGGGAACACTGAAGCTTTCTTT.

By proportion, this clone is large. The rearrangement joins TRBV5-1 to TRBJ2-7; 11 positions agree with TRBD1. V dropped 4 bases and J dropped 4; count of bases not matched to a gene: 4. This CDR3 comprises 14 residues. CDR1 is SGHRS and CDR2 is YFSETQ in the germline V gene. The DNA of the CDR3 is TGCGCCAGCAGCCTGGGACAGGGGGAGTACGAGCAGTACTTC. Protein sequence: CASSLGQGEYEQYF.

CDR3 amino acids: CASSQDDWTGGEYEQFF. In nucleotides, the CDR3 is TGTGCCAGCAGCCAAGACGACTGGACAGGTGGGGAGTATGAGCAGTTCTTC. The chain carries TRBV14 and TRBJ2-1; TRBD1 matches 7 bases. Germline V gene sequence: CDR1 SGHDN, CDR2 FVKESK. This CDR3 region has 17 residues. The V gene end was trimmed by 0 bases and the J gene end by 8 bases; junction bases not matched to a gene: 13.

V gene TRBV6-8 combines with J gene TRBJ1-4, with TRBD1 matching over 9 bases. There are 14 residues in the CDR3. Germline V gene data show CDR1 as MNHGY and CDR2 as SAAAGT. Trimming took 5 bases from V and 7 from J; bases not matched to a gene: 5. In nucleotides, the CDR3 is TGTGCCAGCAGTAGGACAGGGGCCTTTGAAAAACTGTTTTTT. Amino acids: CASSRTGAFEKLFF.

This clone has a handful of counts. J is TRBJ2-7 and V is TRBV6-8; perhaps TRBD1 as D (5 bases). The CDR3 is 20 residues long. Germline loops: CDR1 MNHGY, CDR2 SAAAGT. Trimming pared 0 bases from V and 1 base from J, leaving 25 bases between. CDR3 amino acids: CASSYSLFPGPQGFSYEQYF. The CDR3 region has the DNA TGTGCCAGCAGTTACTCCTTATTCCCTGGTCCCCAGGGTTTTTCCTACGAGCAGTACTTC.

This clone is medium-sized. This sequence joins TRBV6-8 and TRBJ1-3, with D uncertain. The CDR3 has 14 residues. Trimming shortened V by 2 bases and J by 2 bases, and 7 bases separated the two germline ends. CDR1 MNHGY and CDR2 SAAAGT come from the germline V gene. As DNA, the CDR3 is TGTGCCAGCAGTTACGGCAGCGCTGGAAACACCATATATTTT. This codes for CASSYGSAGNTIYF.

The chain carries TRBV6-8 and TRBJ2-3, with D possibly TRBD2 on 6 matching bases. V lost 2 bases, J lost 2 bases, and 23 bases lay in between. The germline V gene encodes CDR1 MNHGY and CDR2 SAAAGT. The CDR3 is made up of 19 amino acids. CDR3 residues: CASSYKGTGESGLTDTQYF. CDR3 DNA: TGTGCCAGCAGTTACAAAGGGACGGGGGAATCAGGACTCACAGATACGCAGTATTTT.

V is TRBV6-8 and J is TRBJ2-7, with 8 bases aligning to TRBD2. The CDR3 spans 15 residues. The V gene end was trimmed by 6 bases and the J gene end by 7 bases; junction bases not matched to a gene: 14. CDR1 is MNHGY and CDR2 is SAAAGT in the germline V gene. The CDR3 sequence: CASRPSGGQRDEQYF. In nucleotides, the CDR3 is TGTGCCAGCAGACCCTCGGGGGGGCAGAGGGATGAGCAGTACTTC.

The genes are TRBV19 and TRBJ1-2, with 7 bases lining up with TRBD1. Germline CDR1 is LNHDA and CDR2 is SQIVND (reference sequence). V trimming: 5 bases; J trimming: 4 bases; junction bases outside the gene matches: 10. This CDR3 region has 15 residues. CDR3 sequence reads: CASSRLHRGSYGYTF. CDR3 DNA sequence: TGTGCCAGTAGTCGCCTCCACAGGGGAAGCTATGGCTACACCTTC.

V usage is TRBV28 and J usage is TRBJ2-2; maybe TRBD1 (5 bases). V was trimmed by 7 bases and J by 4 bases, leaving 16 bases between them. CDR1 is MDHEN and CDR2 is SYDVKM in the germline V gene. The CDR3 contains 15 residues. CDR3 sequence: CASIRGVRRTGELFF. As DNA, the CDR3 is TGTGCCAGCATTAGGGGTGTACGTCGCACCGGGGAGCTGTTTTTT. The whole variable domain, filled in from reference TRBV28 and TRBJ2-2, reads DVKVTQSSRYLVKRTGEKVFLECVQDMDHENMFWYRQDPGLGLRLIYFSYDVKMKEKGDIPEGYSVSREKKERFSLILESASTNQTSMYLCASIRGVRRTGELFFGEGSRLTVL.

This clone is termed medium-sized. V and J are TRBV11-3 and TRBJ1-6; 9 bases line up with TRBD1. CDR3 length: 15 amino acids. Germline-derived CDR1 and CDR2 are SGHNT and YENEEA. Trimming cost V 3 bases and J 7 bases; bases outside gene matches: 4. The CDR3 DNA is TGTGCCAGCAGCTTCGAGACAGGGGGGAATTCACCCCTCCACTTT. Amino acids: CASSFETGGNSPLHF.

The chain joins TRBV11-3 to TRBJ2-1; 13 bases line up with TRBD2. Germline trimming cut 3 bases from V and 4 bases from J; bases unmatched to any gene: 3. This CDR3 contains 16 residues. Per germline, CDR1 SGHNT and CDR2 YENEEA. The chain's CDR3 is CASSFGLAGAYNEQFF. As DNA, the CDR3 is TGTGCCAGCAGCTTCGGACTAGCGGGGGCTTACAATGAGCAGTTCTTC.

V is TRBV15 and J is TRBJ2-6; D uncertain. The V and J ends lost 2 bases and 0 bases respectively, with 17 bases between them. Germline CDR1 LNHNV, CDR2 YYDKDF (reference sequence). The CDR3 contains 19 residues. CDR3: CATSRPSGDTSSGANVLTF. In DNA form, the CDR3 reads TGTGCCACCAGCAGACCCAGTGGGGATACCAGCTCTGGGGCCAACGTCCTGACTTTC.

This clone is deemed medium-sized. The CDR3 reads CASSEGLGRELFF. The DNA for the CDR3 is TGTGCCAGCAGTGAAGGTCTAGGAAGGGAGCTGTTTTTT. The genes are TRBV6-1 and TRBJ2-2; D gene unclear. The V end lost 1 base, the J end lost 9 bases, and 9 bases lay between the germline ends. Per the germline V gene, CDR1 is MNHNS and CDR2 is SASEGT. This CDR3 comprises 13 residues.

The chain joins TRBV28 to TRBJ1-5; unclear D gene. The length of the CDR3 is 13 residues. Germline V gives CDR1 MDHEN, CDR2 SYDVKM. V dropped 5 bases and J dropped 0 bases, with 5 bases sitting between them. In nucleotides, the CDR3 is TGTGCCAGCAGTCCATATAGCAATCAGCCCCAGCATTTT. It specifies CASSPYSNQPQHF.